The 4 T cell receptor beta chains in this list originate from one sample, sequenced in a study of CD8+ T cells in alopecia areata. It was cDNA, reverse transcribed from extracted RNA, that served as the sequencing template. Measured with immunoSEQ multiplex PCR; TCRdb has only the in-frame clones, and not every one. Of 100,000 to 150,000 clones listed, about 61% are singletons. Treatment noted: oral pan-JAK inhibitor, 5-10 mg twice daily. The specimen comprised CD8+ T cells sorted from blood, sampled at week 4, from a patient treated with tofacitinib. All receptors come from a human donor with alopecia areata.

This clone showed up many times. This rearrangement joins TRBV14 to TRBJ2-7; no clear D. The CDR3 runs 13 residues. Trimming shortened V by 1 base and J by 2 bases, and 6 bases separated the two germline ends. Per germline, CDR1 SGHDN and CDR2 FVKESK. CDR3 sequence reads: CASSQGDAYEQYF. CDR3 nucleotides: TGTGCCAGCAGCCAAGGAGACGCCTACGAGCAGTACTTC.

The gene calls are TRBV25-1 and TRBJ2-1; perhaps TRBD2 as D (6 bases). Germline V gives CDR1 MGHDK, CDR2 SYGVNS. The CDR3 has 10 amino acids. V lost 8 bases, J lost 7 bases, and 6 bases lay in between. CDR3 DNA sequence: TGTGCCAGCGGGGGGAATGAGCAGTTCTTC. Protein product: CASGGNEQFF.

The V call is TRBV9, the J call TRBJ2-1, with TRBD2 matching over 9 bases. With V trimmed by 5 bases and J by 0 bases, 3 bases remained unmatched. This CDR3 has 15 amino acids. Germline CDR1 SGDLS, CDR2 YYNGEE. The CDR3 DNA reads as TGTGCCAGCAGTGAGACTAGCGGCTCCTACAATGAGCAGTTCTTC. Translating it yields CASSETSGSYNEQFF.

This clone was seen only once. The V gene is TRBV30, the J gene TRBJ2-3; D possibly corresponds to TRBD2 (7 bases). Germline CDR1 GTSNPN, CDR2 SVGIG (reference sequence). The CDR3 consists of 13 residues. V was clipped by 2 bases and J by 6 bases, with 12 bases between them. The CDR3 region is CAWSLGGADTQYF. In DNA form, the CDR3 reads TGTGCCTGGAGTTTGGGGGGGGCGGATACGCAGTATTTT.